The 16 T cell receptor beta chains below come from one sample, sequenced in a study of cytomegalovirus exposure and HLA in healthy donors. The PCR was carried out with 60 Vbeta primers and 13 Jbeta primers. Measured with immunoSEQ multiplex PCR; TCRdb has only the in-frame clones, and not every one. This table holds 250,000 or so clones, about 80% found once. The specimen sequenced was PBMCs. Every receptor here comes from a woman aged 55 to 70 in good health and CMV-seropositive.

V gene TRBV5-1 combines with J gene TRBJ2-1; D may be TRBD1 (8 bases). Trimming shortened V by 0 bases and J by 7 bases, and 14 bases separated the two germline ends. This CDR3 has 15 residues. Germline values: CDR1 SGHRS, CDR2 YFSETQ. In nucleotides, the CDR3 is TGCGCCAGCAGCTTGGACAGGGGGGGGAAGAATGAGCAGTTCTTC. Its translation is CASSLDRGGKNEQFF.

The rearrangement joins TRBV10-3 to TRBJ1-1, with D hard to call. CDR3 length: 14 residues. The V gene lost 3 bases and the J gene lost 5 bases, with 13 bases spanning the gap. CDR1 and CDR2 from the germline V gene are ENHRY and SYGVKD. DNA for the CDR3: TGTGCCATCAGTGATGCGGGTGGGAGTACTGAAGCTTTCTTT. Translated, it gives CAISDAGGSTEAFF.

The chain is built from TRBV30 and TRBJ1-2, with a tentative D call TRBD1 (6 bases). V lost 3 bases, J lost 7 bases, and 12 bases lay in between. Looked up from germline, CDR1 is GTSNPN and CDR2 is SVGIG (reference sequence). This CDR3 has 12 amino acids. CDR3 region: CAWSLAGAGYTF. The DNA of the CDR3 is TGTGCCTGGAGCCTCGCAGGGGCTGGCTACACCTTC. Variable domain in full (rest from reference TRBV30 and TRBJ1-2): SQTIHQWPATLVQPVGSPLSLECTVEGTSNPNLYWYRQAAGRGLQLLFYSVGIGQISSEVPQNLSASRPQDRQFILSSKKLLLSDSGFYLCAWSLAGAGYTFGSGTRLTVV.

The DNA for the CDR3 is TGTGCCATCAGAACAGGGGGAGAGTCGGGATCTGCTGAAGCTTTCTTT. Protein sequence: CAIRTGGESGSAEAFF. The chain has TRBV10-3 and TRBJ1-1; 8 positions match TRBD1. CDR3 length: 16 residues. The germline CDR1 and CDR2 sequences are ENHRY and SYGVKD. V was pared by 6 bases and J by 6 bases, with 15 bases of the junction left unmatched.

This clone has more than one count but fewer than ten. V usage is TRBV2 and J usage is TRBJ1-4; 7 bases agree with TRBD1. With V trimmed by 2 bases and J by 4 bases, 7 bases remained unmatched. The CDR3 extends over 16 amino acids. Germline V lookup: CDR1 SNHLY, CDR2 FYNNEI. CDR3 bases: TGTGCCAGCAGTGAACGCCCGGGACAGCTTAATGAAAAACTGTTTTTT. This sequence encodes CASSERPGQLNEKLFF.

The V gene is TRBV6-4, the J gene TRBJ2-1; 7 nucleotides agree with TRBD2. The CDR3 covers 16 residues. After removal of 2 bases from V and 4 bases from J, the junction contained 8 bases not matched to a gene. Germline V gives CDR1 MRHNA, CDR2 SNTAGT. The CDR3 is CASSDSGGSSYNEQFF. The CDR3 bases are TGTGCCAGCAGTGACAGCGGCGGGAGTTCTTACAATGAGCAGTTCTTC.

CDR3 nucleotides: TGTGCCAGCAGAGAGACATGGATCTTATACGAGCAGTACTTC. It codes for CASRETWILYEQYF. The gene calls are TRBV2 and TRBJ2-7; unclear D gene. Germline-derived CDR1 and CDR2 are SNHLY and FYNNEI. This CDR3 is built from 14 residues. V was trimmed by 6 bases and J by 4 bases, leaving 16 bases between them.

This chain connects TRBV6-1 to TRBJ1-1; D uncertain. The length of the CDR3 is 13 residues. CDR1 is MNHNS and CDR2 is SASEGT in the germline V gene. V was cut by 8 bases and J by 0 bases, with 10 bases left in between. The CDR3 is CASFEELNTEAFF. The CDR3 region has the DNA TGTGCCAGCTTCGAGGAGTTGAACACTGAAGCTTTCTTT.

The genes are TRBV10-3 and TRBJ2-3; tentatively, D is TRBD2 (7 bases). CDR1 is ENHRY, CDR2 SYGVKD, per germline. This CDR3 comprises 15 residues. The V end was cut by 4 bases, the J end by 6 bases, with 17 bases between. Here the CDR3 DNA reads TGTGCCATCAGTGGAAGGACAGCGGGGTCGGATACGCAGTATTTT. This translates into CAISGRTAGSDTQYF.

The chain recombines TRBV27 with TRBJ1-5; D is unresolved. The CDR3 covers 14 residues. The V end lost 4 bases, the J end lost 4 bases, and 11 bases lay between the germline ends. Germline V CDR1 and CDR2: MNHEY, SMNVEV (reference sequence). Written as DNA, the CDR3 is TGTGCCAGCAGTTCAGAGACCAGGAATCAGCCCCAGCATTTT. It translates to CASSSETRNQPQHF.

This rearrangement joins TRBV27 to TRBJ1-5, with D maybe TRBD1 (6 bases). Germline V gene data show CDR1 as MNHEY and CDR2 as SMNVEV (reference sequence). V lost 7 bases to trimming and J lost 0 bases, with 13 bases between them. This CDR3 comprises 15 residues. CDR3 coding DNA: TGTGCCAGCAATCCGACAGGATATAGCAATCAGCCCCAGCATTTT. Protein product: CASNPTGYSNQPQHF.

For this clone: One end of the junction is discordant with germline, which a read error may explain. The same CDR3 also results from other DNA sequences found in this sample. The genes are TRBV7-2 and TRBJ2-7, with D perhaps TRBD2 (6 bases). Germline lookup yields CDR1 SGHTA and CDR2 FQGNSA. The CDR3 runs to 15 residues. The DNA for the CDR3 is TGCGCCAGCAGCTTAGTTCGGGACTCAGGCTACGAGCAGTACTTC. This translates into CASSLVRDSGYEQYF.

The chain couples TRBV10-1 to TRBJ2-1; 7 nucleotides line up with TRBD2. Germline V CDR1 and CDR2: WNHNN, SYGVQD (reference sequence). V lost 4 bases, J lost 11 bases, and 5 bases stayed unmatched. CDR3 length: 12 residues. The CDR3 reads CASSVASGQQFF. The CDR3 DNA sequence: TGCGCCAGCAGTGTAGCTAGCGGACAGCAGTTCTTC.

The gene calls are TRBV6-5 and TRBJ2-7; a possible D gene is TRBD2 (5 bases). V lost 6 bases to trimming and J lost 6 bases, with 15 bases between them. Germline V CDR1 and CDR2: MNHEY, SVGAGI. The CDR3 is 13 residues long. CDR3 coding DNA: TGTGCCAGCAGCCCGACGAGGGAAGTCGAGCAGTACTTC. It codes for CASSPTREVEQYF.

This clone was picked up a small number of times. The chain joins TRBV4-1 to TRBJ2-2; 12 nucleotides agree with TRBD2. The V and J ends lost 1 base and 6 bases, in that order; junction bases with no gene match: 0. Germline assignment: CDR1 MGHRA and CDR2 YSYEKL. The CDR3 is 15 residues long. CDR3 amino acids: CASSQGLAGAGELFF. The CDR3 DNA reads TGCGCCAGCAGCCAAGGACTAGCGGGGGCCGGGGAGCTGTTTTTT.

This clone was seen a few times. This CDR3 is CASSYSRGNAGGYTF. CDR3 DNA: TGTGCCAGCAGTTACTCAAGGGGCAACGCCGGTGGCTACACCTTC. V is TRBV6-5 and J is TRBJ1-2, with D possibly TRBD1 on 5 matching bases. V dropped 0 bases and J dropped 7 bases, with 15 bases sitting between them. CDR3 length: 15 amino acids. The germline V gene encodes CDR1 MNHEY and CDR2 SVGAGI.